A selection of T cell receptor beta chains follows, all from one sample in a study of blood T cell repertoires in COVID-19. The data were produced by immunoSEQ multiplex PCR, yet TCRdb's version contains in-frame clones alone and is incomplete. The data contain 190,000 or so clones, 85% of them singletons. Material: PBMCs or T cells enriched from blood (not recorded which). These receptors were obtained from a middle-aged man who had recovered from COVID-19. Each CDR3 is given with its conserved first and last residue. The D gene is left open where the match is weak. Clone size is stated in some rows and not others, as once, few, many or a class when expanded.

d_call j_call v_call clone_size cdr3_aa cdr3_nt
TRBD2 TRBJ2-7 TRBV3-1/TRBV3-2 - CASSPLAGEPLF TGTGCCAGCAGCCCACTAGCGGGAGAACCTCTCTTC
TRBD2 TRBJ2-3 TRBV5-1 - CASSFLTSGEVADTQYF TGCGCCAGCAGCTTCCTGACTAGCGGGGAAGTGGCAGATACGCAGTATTTT
- TRBJ2-1 TRBV7-8 - CASSRNYVLPYNEQFF TGTGCCAGCAGCCGGAACTATGTGTTGCCCTACAATGAGCAGTTCTTC
TRBD1 TRBJ2-7 TRBV2 - CASSAIGQGGEQYF TGTGCCAGCAGCGCGATCGGACAGGGCGGCGAGCAGTACTTC
- TRBJ1-4 TRBV13 - CASSEGKNEKLFF TGTGCCAGCAGTGAGGGAAAGAATGAAAAACTGTTTTTT
- TRBJ2-5 TRBV11-2 - CASSLDGSAGSWTQYF TGTGCCAGCAGCTTAGATGGCAGCGCCGGTAGTTGGACCCAGTACTTC
- TRBJ2-4 TRBV2 - CASSEASGGPTGYF TGTGCCAGCAGTGAAGCTAGTGGGGGCCCGACTGGGTACTTC
- TRBJ1-1 TRBV29-1 - CSVRGTRFNTEAFF TGCAGCGTTAGAGGAACCCGCTTTAACACTGAAGCTTTCTTT
- TRBJ1-1 TRBV12-3/TRBV12-4 - CASIPTESSEAFF TGTGCCAGCATTCCTACAGAATCGTCTGAAGCTTTCTTT
- TRBJ2-3 TRBV7-2 - CASSLAGLAANTDTQYF TGTGCCAGCAGCTTAGCAGGGTTAGCGGCCAACACAGATACGCAGTATTTT
- TRBJ2-7 TRBV10-3 - CAISEVDREQYF TGTGCCATCAGTGAGGTCGATCGGGAGCAGTACTTC
TRBD2 TRBJ2-1 TRBV5-1 once CASSLGLAGGDREQFF TGCGCCAGCAGCTTGGGACTAGCGGGAGGGGACCGTGAGCAGTTCTTC
TRBD1 TRBJ2-7 TRBV27 few CASSLSSGTGGYEQYF TGTGCCAGCAGTTTATCATCCGGGACAGGGGGCTACGAGCAGTACTTC
- TRBJ2-7 TRBV4-2 - CASSQYALGALHEQYF TGTGCCAGCAGCCAGTACGCCTTGGGAGCCCTCCACGAGCAGTACTTC
- TRBJ1-4 TRBV6-1 - CASSERPLSLGGEKLFF TGTGCCAGCAGTGAAAGGCCCCTTTCTTTAGGAGGTGAAAAACTGTTTTTT
TRBD2 TRBJ2-2 TRBV28 - CASLTSGRNTGELFF TGTGCCAGCCTCACTAGCGGGAGAAACACCGGGGAGCTGTTTTTT
- TRBJ1-4 TRBV28 - CASSSSPGTNEKLFF TGTGCCAGCAGTTCATCCCCGGGAACTAATGAAAAACTGTTTTTT
- TRBJ1-5 TRBV6-6 once CASSRFAAVNQPQHF TGTGCCAGCAGTAGATTCGCGGCCGTCAATCAGCCCCAGCATTTT
TRBD1 TRBJ1-1 TRBV2 - CASSASAGGAGRGEAFF TGTGCCAGCAGTGCGTCCGCAGGGGGCGCAGGTCGGGGGGAAGCTTTCTTT
- TRBJ1-3 TRBV28 - CASRTGGGATGNTIYF TGTGCCAGCAGGACCGGCGGGGGGGCGACTGGAAACACCATATATTTT
TRBD2 TRBJ2-1 TRBV18 - CASSPYQLATNEQFF TGTGCCAGCTCACCTTATCAACTAGCGACCAATGAGCAGTTCTTC
TRBD2 TRBJ2-1 TRBV18 once CASSSQTGTSGNEQFF TGTGCCAGCTCATCCCAAACCGGGACTAGCGGCAATGAGCAGTTCTTC
TRBD1 TRBJ2-1 TRBV9 - CASSVEGTGLDEQFF TGTGCCAGCAGCGTAGAGGGGACAGGGCTCGATGAGCAGTTCTTC
TRBD1 TRBJ2-1 TRBV28 - CASSLTGTAHHNEQFF TGTGCCAGCAGCCTGACCGGGACAGCCCACCACAATGAGCAGTTCTTC